This T cell receptor beta chain is from a study of blood T cells in healthy people across ages. Germline CDR1 DFQATT, CDR2 SNEGSKA (reference sequence). CDR3 length: 15 residues. V shed 5 bases and J shed 0 bases, with 14 bases lying between them. In this sample, this clonotype turned up many times. Primers used in a second PCR of about 6 to 12 cycles were a sample-barcoded 5' primer and a J-beta primer mix. Sequencing of every sample gave 2.5 million or more CDR3-containing paired-end reads. TCRdb recomputed calls from the 5' RACE reads with MiXCR, one row per CDR3 protein. The sample includes approximately 900,000 distinct CDR3 sequences, 25% to 35% of them seen just once. The sample was also reused in another study, on T cells of mothers and their children.

Sample: blood. This chain uses TRBV20-1 with TRBJ1-3, with D unresolved. The TCR comes from a woman between 40 and 50 years old in good health. As DNA, the CDR3 is TGCAGTGCTCAAGACGACGTGCCCTCTGGAAACACCATATATTTT. This translates into CSAQDDVPSGNTIYF.